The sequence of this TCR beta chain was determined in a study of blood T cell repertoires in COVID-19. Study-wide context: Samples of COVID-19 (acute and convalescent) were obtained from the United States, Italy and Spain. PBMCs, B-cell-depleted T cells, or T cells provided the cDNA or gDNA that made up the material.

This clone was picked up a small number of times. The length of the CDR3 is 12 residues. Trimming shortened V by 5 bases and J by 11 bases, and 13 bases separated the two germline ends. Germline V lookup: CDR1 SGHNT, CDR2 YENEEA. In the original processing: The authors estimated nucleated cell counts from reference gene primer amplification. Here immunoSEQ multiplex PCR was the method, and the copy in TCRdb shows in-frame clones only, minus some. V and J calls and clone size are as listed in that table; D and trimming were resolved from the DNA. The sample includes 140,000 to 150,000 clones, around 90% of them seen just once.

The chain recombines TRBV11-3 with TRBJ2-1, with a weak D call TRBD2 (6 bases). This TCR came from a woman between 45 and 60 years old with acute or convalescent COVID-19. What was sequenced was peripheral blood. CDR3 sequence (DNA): TGTGCCAGCAGCATCTCCGGGACTCAGCAGTTCTTC. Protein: CASSISGTQQFF.